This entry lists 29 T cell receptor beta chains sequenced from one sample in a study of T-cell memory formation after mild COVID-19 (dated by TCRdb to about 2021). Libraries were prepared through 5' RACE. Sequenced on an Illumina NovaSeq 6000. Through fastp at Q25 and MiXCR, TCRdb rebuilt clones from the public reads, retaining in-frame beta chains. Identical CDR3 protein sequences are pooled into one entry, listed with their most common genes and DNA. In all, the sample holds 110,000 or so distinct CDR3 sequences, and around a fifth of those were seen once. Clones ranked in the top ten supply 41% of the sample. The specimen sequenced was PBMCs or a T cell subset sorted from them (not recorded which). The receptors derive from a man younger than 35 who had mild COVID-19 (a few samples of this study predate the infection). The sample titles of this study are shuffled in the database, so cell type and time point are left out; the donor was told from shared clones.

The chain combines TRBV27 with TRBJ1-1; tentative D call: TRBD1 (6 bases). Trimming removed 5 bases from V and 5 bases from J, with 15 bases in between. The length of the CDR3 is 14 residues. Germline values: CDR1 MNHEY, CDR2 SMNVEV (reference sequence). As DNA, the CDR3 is TGTGCCAGCAGTCTACAGGGACGGTTGACTGAAGCTTTCTTT. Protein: CASSLQGRLTEAFF.

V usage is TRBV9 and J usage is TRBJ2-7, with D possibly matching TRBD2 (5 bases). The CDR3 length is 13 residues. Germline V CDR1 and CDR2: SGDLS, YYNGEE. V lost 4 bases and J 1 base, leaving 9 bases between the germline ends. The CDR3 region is CASSPGNSYEQYF. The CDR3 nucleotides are TGTGCCAGCAGCCCGGGGAATTCCTACGAGCAGTACTTC. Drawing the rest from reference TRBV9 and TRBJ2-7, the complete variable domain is DSGVTQTPKHLITATGQRVTLRCSPRSGDLSVYWYQQSLDQGLQFLIQYYNGEERAKGNILERFSAQQFPDLHSELNLSSLELGDSALYFCASSPGNSYEQYFGPGTRLTVT.

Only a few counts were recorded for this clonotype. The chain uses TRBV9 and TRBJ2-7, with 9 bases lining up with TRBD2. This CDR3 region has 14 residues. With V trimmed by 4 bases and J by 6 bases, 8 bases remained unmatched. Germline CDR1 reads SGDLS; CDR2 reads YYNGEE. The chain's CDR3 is CASSPSGGPSEQYF. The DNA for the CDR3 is TGTGCCAGCAGCCCAAGCGGGGGGCCGAGCGAGCAGTACTTC. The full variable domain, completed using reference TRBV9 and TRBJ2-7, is DSGVTQTPKHLITATGQRVTLRCSPRSGDLSVYWYQQSLDQGLQFLIQYYNGEERAKGNILERFSAQQFPDLHSELNLSSLELGDSALYFCASSPSGGPSEQYFGPGTRLTVT.

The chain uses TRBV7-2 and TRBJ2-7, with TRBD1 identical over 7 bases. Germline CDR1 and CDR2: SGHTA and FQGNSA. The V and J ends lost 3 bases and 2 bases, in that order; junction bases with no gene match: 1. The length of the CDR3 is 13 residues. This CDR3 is CASSFDRAYEQYV. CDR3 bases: TGTGCCAGCAGCTTCGACAGGGCCTACGAGCAGTACGTC.

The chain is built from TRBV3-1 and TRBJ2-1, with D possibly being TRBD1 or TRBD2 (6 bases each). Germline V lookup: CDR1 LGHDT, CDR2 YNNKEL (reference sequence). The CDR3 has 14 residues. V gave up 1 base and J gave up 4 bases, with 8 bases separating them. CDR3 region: CASSQAGAYNEQFF. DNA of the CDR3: TGTGCCAGCAGCCAAGCGGGGGCTTACAATGAGCAGTTCTTC.

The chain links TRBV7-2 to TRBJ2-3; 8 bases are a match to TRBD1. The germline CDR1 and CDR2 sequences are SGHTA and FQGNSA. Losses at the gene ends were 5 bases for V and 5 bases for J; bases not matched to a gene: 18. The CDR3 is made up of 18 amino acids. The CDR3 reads CASSPTFWKTGGKDTQYF. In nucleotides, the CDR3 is TGTGCCAGCAGCCCCACGTTTTGGAAAACAGGGGGGAAAGATACGCAGTATTTT. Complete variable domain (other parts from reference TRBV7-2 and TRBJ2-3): GAGVSQSPSNKVTEKGKDVELRCDPISGHTALYWYRQSLGQGLEFLIYFQGNSAPDKSGLPSDRFSAERTGGSVSTLTIQRTQQEDSAVYLCASSPTFWKTGGKDTQYFGPGTRLTVL.

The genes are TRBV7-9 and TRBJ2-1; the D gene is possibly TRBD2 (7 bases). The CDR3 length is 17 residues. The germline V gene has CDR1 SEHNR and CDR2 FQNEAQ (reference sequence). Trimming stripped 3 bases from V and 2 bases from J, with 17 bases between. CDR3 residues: CASSFKSRGATYNEQFF. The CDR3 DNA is TGTGCCAGCAGCTTTAAATCCCGGGGGGCCACCTACAATGAGCAGTTCTTC.

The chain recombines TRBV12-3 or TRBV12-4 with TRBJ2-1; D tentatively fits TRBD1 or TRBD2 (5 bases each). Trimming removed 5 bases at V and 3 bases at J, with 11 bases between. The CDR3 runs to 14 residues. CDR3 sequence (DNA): TGTGCCAGCAGTCCGGGTGGGGGCTACAATGAGCAGTTCTTC. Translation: CASSPGGGYNEQFF.

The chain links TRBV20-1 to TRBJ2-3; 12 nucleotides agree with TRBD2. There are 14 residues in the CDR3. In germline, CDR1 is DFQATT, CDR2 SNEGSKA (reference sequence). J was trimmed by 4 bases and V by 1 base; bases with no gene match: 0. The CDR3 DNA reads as TGCAGTGCTAGAGCTAGCGGGGGGGCAGATACGCAGTATTTT. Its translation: CSARASGGADTQYF.

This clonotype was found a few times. The CDR3 loop reads CATNVPGGNQPQHF. The CDR3 nucleotides read TGTGCCACCAACGTACCGGGGGGCAATCAGCCCCAGCATTTT. The chain couples TRBV28 to TRBJ1-5; perhaps TRBD1 as D (5 bases). This CDR3 comprises 14 residues. The V and J ends lost 10 bases and 2 bases respectively, with 15 bases between them. Germline V gene sequence: CDR1 MDHEN, CDR2 SYDVKM.

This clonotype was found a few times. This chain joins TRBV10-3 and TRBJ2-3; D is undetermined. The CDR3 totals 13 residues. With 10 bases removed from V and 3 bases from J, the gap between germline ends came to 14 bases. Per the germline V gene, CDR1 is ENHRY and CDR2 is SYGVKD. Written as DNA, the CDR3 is TGTGCCACCCTGGGCAAGCCTACAGATACGCAGTATTTT. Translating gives CATLGKPTDTQYF.

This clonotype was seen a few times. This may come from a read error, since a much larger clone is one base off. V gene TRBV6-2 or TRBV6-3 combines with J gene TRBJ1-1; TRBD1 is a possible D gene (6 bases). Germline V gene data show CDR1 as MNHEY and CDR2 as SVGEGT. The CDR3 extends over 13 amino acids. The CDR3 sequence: CASGYRENTEAFF. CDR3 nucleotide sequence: TGTGCCAGCGGTTACAGGGAGAACACTGAAGCTTTCTTT.

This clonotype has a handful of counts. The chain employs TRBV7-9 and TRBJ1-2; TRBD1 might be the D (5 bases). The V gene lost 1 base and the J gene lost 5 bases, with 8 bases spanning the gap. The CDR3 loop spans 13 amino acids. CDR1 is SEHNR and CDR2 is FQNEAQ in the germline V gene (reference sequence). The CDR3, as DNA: TGTGCCAGCAGCTTAGGACAGAATTATGGCTACACCTTC. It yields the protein CASSLGQNYGYTF.

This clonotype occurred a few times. The CDR3 DNA follows: TGTGCCAGCAGCTTGGCCACTAGCGGGGGAGATACGCAGTATTTT. This encodes CASSLATSGGDTQYF. V usage is TRBV5-8 and J usage is TRBJ2-3; TRBD2 agrees at 11 bases. Unmatched junction bases numbered 2, after V lost 0 bases and J lost 5 bases. The CDR3 runs to 15 residues. Germline V lookup: CDR1 SGHTS, CDR2 YDEGEE.

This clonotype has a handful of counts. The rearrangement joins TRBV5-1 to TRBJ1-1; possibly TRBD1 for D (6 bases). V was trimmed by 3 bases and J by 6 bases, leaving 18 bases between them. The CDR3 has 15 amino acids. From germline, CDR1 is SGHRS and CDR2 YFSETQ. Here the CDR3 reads CASSWGPRIFAEAFF. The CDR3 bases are TGCGCCAGCAGCTGGGGGCCCAGAATTTTCGCTGAAGCTTTCTTT.

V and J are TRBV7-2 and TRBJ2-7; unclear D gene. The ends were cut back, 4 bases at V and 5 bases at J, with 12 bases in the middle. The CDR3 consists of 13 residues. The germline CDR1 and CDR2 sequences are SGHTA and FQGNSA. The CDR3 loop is CASSSYGPNEQYF. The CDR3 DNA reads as TGTGCCAGCAGCTCCTATGGACCGAACGAGCAGTACTTC.

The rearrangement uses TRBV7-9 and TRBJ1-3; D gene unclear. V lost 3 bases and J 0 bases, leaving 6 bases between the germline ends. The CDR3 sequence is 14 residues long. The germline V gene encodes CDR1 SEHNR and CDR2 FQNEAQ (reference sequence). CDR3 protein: CASSFLNSGNTIYF. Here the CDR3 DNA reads TGTGCCAGCAGCTTTCTTAACTCTGGAAACACCATATATTTT.

CDR3 amino acids: CASSLEGLAGGSYNSPLHF. In DNA form, the CDR3 reads TGTGCCAGCAGCTTAGAGGGCCTGGCAGGGGGTTCCTATAATTCACCCCTCCACTTT. This chain links TRBV7-2 with TRBJ1-6; TRBD1 matches at 7 bases. This CDR3 comprises 19 residues. V shed 1 base and J 1 base; nucleotides not matched to a gene: 10. The germline CDR1 and CDR2 sequences are SGHTA and FQGNSA.

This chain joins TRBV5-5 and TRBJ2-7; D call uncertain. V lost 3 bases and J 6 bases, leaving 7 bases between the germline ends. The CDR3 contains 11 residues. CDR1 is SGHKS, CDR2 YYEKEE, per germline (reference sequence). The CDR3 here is CASSYPGEQYF. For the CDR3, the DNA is TGTGCCAGCAGCTACCCTGGCGAGCAGTACTTC.

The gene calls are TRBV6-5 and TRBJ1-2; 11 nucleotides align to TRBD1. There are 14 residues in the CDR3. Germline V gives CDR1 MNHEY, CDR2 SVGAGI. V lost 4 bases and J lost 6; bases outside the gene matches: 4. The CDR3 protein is CASSFRGQGDGYTF. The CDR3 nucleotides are TGTGCCAGCAGTTTCAGGGGACAGGGGGATGGCTACACCTTC.

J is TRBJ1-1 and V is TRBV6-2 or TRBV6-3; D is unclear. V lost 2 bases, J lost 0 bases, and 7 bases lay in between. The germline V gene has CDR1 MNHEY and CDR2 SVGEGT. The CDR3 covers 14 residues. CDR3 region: CASSYEPVNTEAFF. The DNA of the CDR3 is TGTGCCAGCAGTTACGAACCAGTGAACACTGAAGCTTTCTTT.

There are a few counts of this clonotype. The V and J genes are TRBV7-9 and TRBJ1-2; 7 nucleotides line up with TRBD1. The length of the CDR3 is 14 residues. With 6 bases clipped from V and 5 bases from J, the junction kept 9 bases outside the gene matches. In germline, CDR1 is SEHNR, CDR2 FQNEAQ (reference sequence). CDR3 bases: TGTGCCAGCAGTCAGGGGGGACGCTCGTATGGCTACACCTTC. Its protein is CASSQGGRSYGYTF.

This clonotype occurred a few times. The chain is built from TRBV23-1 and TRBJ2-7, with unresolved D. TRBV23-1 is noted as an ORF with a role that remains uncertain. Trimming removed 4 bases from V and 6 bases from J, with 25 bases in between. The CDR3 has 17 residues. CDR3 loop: CASSPRAFQCGNCEQYV. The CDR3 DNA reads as TGCGCCAGCAGTCCCCGAGCATTTCAGTGTGGGAACTGCGAGCAGTACGTC.

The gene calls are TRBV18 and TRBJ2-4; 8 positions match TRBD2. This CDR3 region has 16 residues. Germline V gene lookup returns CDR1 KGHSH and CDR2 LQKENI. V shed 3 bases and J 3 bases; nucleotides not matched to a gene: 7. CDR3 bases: TGTGCCAGCTCACCCCGAGCGGGGGTAGGCAAAAACATTCAGTACTTC. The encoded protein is CASSPRAGVGKNIQYF.

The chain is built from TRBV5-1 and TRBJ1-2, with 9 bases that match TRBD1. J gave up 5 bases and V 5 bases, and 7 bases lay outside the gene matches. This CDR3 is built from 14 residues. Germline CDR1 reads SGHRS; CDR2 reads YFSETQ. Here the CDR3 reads CASRSDRGGYGYTF. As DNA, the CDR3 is TGCGCCAGCAGATCGGACAGGGGCGGGTATGGCTACACCTTC.

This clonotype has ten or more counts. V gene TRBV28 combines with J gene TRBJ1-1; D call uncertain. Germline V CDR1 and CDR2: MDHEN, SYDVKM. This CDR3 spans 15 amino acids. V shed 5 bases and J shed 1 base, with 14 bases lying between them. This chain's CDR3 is CASSETLSGNTEAFF. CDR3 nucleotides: TGTGCCAGCAGTGAGACGTTATCGGGGAACACTGAAGCTTTCTTT.

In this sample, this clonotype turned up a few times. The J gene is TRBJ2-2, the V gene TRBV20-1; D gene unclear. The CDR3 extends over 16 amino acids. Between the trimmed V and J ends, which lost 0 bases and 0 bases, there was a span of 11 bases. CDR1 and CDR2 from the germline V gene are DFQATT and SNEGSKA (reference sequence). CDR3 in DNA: TGCAGTGCTAGAGAGAAAAACAGACCGAACACCGGGGAGCTGTTTTTT. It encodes CSAREKNRPNTGELFF.

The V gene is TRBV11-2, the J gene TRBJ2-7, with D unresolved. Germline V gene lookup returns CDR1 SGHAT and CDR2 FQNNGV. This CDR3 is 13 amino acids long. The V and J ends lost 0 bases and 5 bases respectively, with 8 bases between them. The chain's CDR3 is CASSLDLADEQYV. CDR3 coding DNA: TGTGCCAGCAGCTTAGATTTGGCCGACGAGCAGTACGTC.

CDR3 bases: TGCGCCAGCAGCCATAGCGGGGCAAGCTCCTACGAGCAGTACTTC. Its translation is CASSHSGASSYEQYF. The chain combines TRBV5-1 with TRBJ2-7, with 8 nucleotides matching TRBD2. The germline CDR1 and CDR2 sequences are SGHRS and YFSETQ. The CDR3 loop spans 15 amino acids. Unmatched junction bases numbered 6, after V lost 4 bases and J lost 0 bases.